These T cell receptor beta chains were read from a single sample in a study of post-analysis software for immune sequencing data. TCRdb passed the PCR reads through MiXCR, listing each CDR3 protein once. The sample holds roughly 800,000 distinct CDR3 sequences; 25% to 30% are singletons and the top ten take roughly 0.54%. The sample was blood. The receptor source for this set is a girl aged 10 to 17 with multiple sclerosis. Both conserved end residues are part of each CDR3. Each record gives: D gene, V gene, clone size, J gene, CDR3 DNA, CDR3 protein. The D gene is left open where the match is weak. The listing skips clone size in some rows; elsewhere it reads once, few, many or a size class.

>TRBD1|TRBV9|.|TRBJ2-5
TGTGCCAGCAGCGTAGACTCCGGGACAGTCTCCAGGCAGTACTTC
CASSVDSGTVSRQYF
>.|TRBV7-2|few|TRBJ2-7
TGTGCCAGCAGCCCCCACGCCACCTACGAGCAGTACTTC
CASSPHATYEQYF
>.|TRBV12-3/TRBV12-4|once|TRBJ1-5
TGTGCCAGCAGTTTGGTTCACGGCAATCAGCCCCAGCATTTT
CASSLVHGNQPQHF
>.|TRBV9|many|TRBJ2-3
TGTGCCAGCAGCGTAGTATGGGAAGATACGCAGTATTTT
CASSVVWEDTQYF
>.|TRBV12-3/TRBV12-4|.|TRBJ2-2
TGTGCCAGCAGTTTTCGGGGGCCCGGGGAGCTGTTTTTT
CASSFRGPGELFF
>.|TRBV6-2/TRBV6-3|few|TRBJ2-7
TGTGCCAGCAGTCGAGGGTTAGAGCAGTACTTC
CASSRGLEQYF
>.|TRBV6-2/TRBV6-3|.|TRBJ2-7
TGTGCCAGCAACCCATTTGGACAGTCCTACGAGCAGTACTTC
CASNPFGQSYEQYF
>TRBD1|TRBV10-1|.|TRBJ2-4
TGCGCCAGCAGTGACTCAACAGGGGGCGTAGGGGCCAAAAACATTCAGTACTTC
CASSDSTGGVGAKNIQYF
>.|TRBV12-3/TRBV12-4|.|TRBJ2-2
TGTGCCAGCAGTCCCCGGGAGCGGAACACCGGGGAGCTGTTTTTT
CASSPRERNTGELFF
>.|TRBV7-9|once|TRBJ2-5
TGCAGCACAACCGCCGAGGGGGGAGCTTTGGATGAGCAGTACTTC
CSTTAEGGALDEQYF
>.|TRBV6-2/TRBV6-3|.|TRBJ2-5
TGTGCCAGCAGTACCCCCAAGGGGATGGAGTACCAAGAGACCCAGTACTTC
CASSTPKGMEYQETQYF
>.|TRBV6-6|few|TRBJ1-1
TGTGCCAGCAGTTACAACAGGGTGAACACTGAAGCTTTCTTT
CASSYNRVNTEAFF
>TRBD1|TRBV6-1|.|TRBJ1-1
TGTGCCAGCAAACGGGACAGGGGACCTGAAGCTTTCTTT
CASKRDRGPEAFF
>.|TRBV28|many|TRBJ1-2
TGTGCCAGCAGTTCCGGGTCTAACTATGGCTACACCTTC
CASSSGSNYGYTF
>.|TRBV20-1|few|TRBJ1-5
TGCAGTGCTGGGACCTGGGGGGGTAATCAGCCCCAGCATTTT
CSAGTWGGNQPQHF
>.|TRBV10-3|.|TRBJ2-3
TGTGCCATCAGTGAGTCGGTGGGGGGTCAGTATTTT
CAISESVGGQYF
>.|TRBV20-1|.|TRBJ1-1
TGCAGTGCTAGGCCCCCTGGGGGACAGAACACTGAAGCTTTCTTT
CSARPPGGQNTEAFF
>TRBD1|TRBV11-2|.|TRBJ2-1
TGTGCCAGCAGCTTAGGAGTGCTGAGGACAGGGGAGTACAATGAGCAGTTCTTC
CASSLGVLRTGEYNEQFF
>TRBD2|TRBV10-3|.|TRBJ2-1
TGTGCCTCTCGGACTAGCGGGAACGACAATGAGCAGTTCTTC
CASRTSGNDNEQFF
>TRBD2|TRBV3-1|few|TRBJ2-5
TGTGCCAGCAGCCAACCGACTAGCGCCAGGCAAGAGACCCAGTACTTC
CASSQPTSARQETQYF
>.|TRBV4-3|few|TRBJ2-7
TGCGCCAGCAGCCAAGATCCGAGCAGGCCCCTCGGGAACGAGCAGTACTTC
CASSQDPSRPLGNEQYF
>.|TRBV10-3|.|TRBJ2-5
TGTGCCATCAGGGAGAAGGAGGTCGAGACCCAGTACTTC
CAIREKEVETQYF
>TRBD2|TRBV20-1|few|TRBJ2-5
TGCAGTGCTCCGGCTAGCGGGAGAGAGACCCAGTACTTC
CSAPASGRETQYF
>.|TRBV18|.|TRBJ1-5
TGTGCCAGCTCAATACAGGGCGCGGGGGATAGCAATCAGCCCCAGCATTTT
CASSIQGAGDSNQPQHF
>TRBD1|TRBV7-2|.|TRBJ1-6
TGTGCCAGCAGCCCTGCCGGGACAGATAATTCACCCCTCCACTTT
CASSPAGTDNSPLHF
>TRBD2|TRBV10-3|.|TRBJ2-3
TGTGCCATCAGTGTAGCGGGAGAAGATACGCAGTATTTT
CAISVAGEDTQYF